What follows describes a single TCR beta chain. No cognate antigen has been identified for it. There are no base qualities to consult, and no much larger clone falls within one base. After removal of 2 bases from V and 7 bases from J, the junction retains 5 bases not matched to a gene. Via the germline V gene, CDR1 is LGHNA and CDR2 YSLEER. The CDR3 runs 15 residues from the cysteine to the phenylalanine. Just CDR3 DNA is preserved here, 45 bases in frame from base 1. Sequencer: Illumina HiSeq 2500. TCR beta libraries were prepared by quantitative 5'-RACE with molecular barcodes. The paper's processing steps were these. Disease-linked TCR variants were identified with a new computational method built on a probabilistic model of VDJ rearrangement. TCRdb redid the processing of the public reads, applying fastp at Q25 and MiXCR, and retained in-frame beta chains. CDR3 protein sequences are deduplicated, and each keeps its most common genes and DNA. The V and J calls, along with clone size, are taken from TCRdb and not from the paper's own processing. Across this sample there are about 460,000 distinct CDR3 sequences, with 5.3% seen only once. Roughly 3.2% of the sample belongs to the ten largest clones.

The record originates from a study of CD8 T cells in ankylosing spondylitis (dated by TCRdb to about 2017). With regard to the full study: T cell receptor beta repertoires were profiled in healthy donors and ankylosing spondylitis patients so that disease-linked TCR variants could be found. Samples of peripheral blood were taken, and for ankylosing spondylitis patients, synovial fluid was collected as well. The whole study cohort included some 100 healthy donors and over 20 ankylosing spondylitis patients. The full study reports these points: A TCR beta motif made up of several highly homologous amino acid variants appeared to be characteristic of blood from ankylosing spondylitis patients. Significant enrichment of the disease-linked clones was reported in matched synovial fluid samples from ankylosing spondylitis patients. Some TCR beta motif variants had previously been reported in synovial fluid and blood of reactive arthritis patients, which suggested common disease-initiation mechanisms. The disease-linked clones had a CD8+ phenotype and were found at relatively low frequencies in peripheral blood.

The source of this sequence is a male donor with ankylosing spondylitis. The sample comprised blood, either unsorted or a sorted T cell fraction (not recorded which). The V gene is TRBV4-3 and the J gene is TRBJ2-1, with 10 middle bases fitting TRBD2. The sequenced DNA is TGCGCCAGCAGCCAACCAGCGGGGGGGTTTAATGAGCAGTTCTTC. It is translated as CASSQPAGGFNEQFF.